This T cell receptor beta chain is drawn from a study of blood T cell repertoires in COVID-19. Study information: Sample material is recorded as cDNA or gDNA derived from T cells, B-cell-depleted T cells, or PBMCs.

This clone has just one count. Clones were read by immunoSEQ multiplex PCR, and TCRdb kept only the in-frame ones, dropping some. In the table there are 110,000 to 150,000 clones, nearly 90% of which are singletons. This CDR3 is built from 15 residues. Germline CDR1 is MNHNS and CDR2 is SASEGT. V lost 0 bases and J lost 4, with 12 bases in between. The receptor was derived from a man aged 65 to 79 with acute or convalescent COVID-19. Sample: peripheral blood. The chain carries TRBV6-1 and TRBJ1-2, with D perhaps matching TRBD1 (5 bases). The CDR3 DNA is TGTGCCAGCAGTGAAGCGCAACAGGCGGTCTATGGCTACACCTTC. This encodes CASSEAQQAVYGYTF.